The present T cell receptor beta chain was sequenced within a study of blood T cell repertoires in COVID-19. V shed 4 bases, J shed 0 bases, and the junction held 3 bases outside the gene matches. CDR1 is SEHNR, CDR2 FQNEAQ, per germline (reference sequence). The CDR3 spans 15 residues. Method: immunoSEQ multiplex PCR; TCRdb's copy keeps in-frame clones and lacks some. The sample yields 85,000 to 130,000 clones, roughly 85% seen once. The rearrangement joins TRBV7-9 to TRBJ2-7; 10 bases match TRBD2. Sequencing was performed on PBMCs or T cells enriched from blood (not recorded which). This sequence was found in a woman between 50 and 59 years old who had recovered from COVID-19. Written as DNA, the CDR3 is TGTGCCAGCAGCTCATGGACTAGCGGCTCCTACGAGCAGTACTTC. It specifies CASSSWTSGSYEQYF.